The clone carrying this TCR beta chain was seen more than once but under ten times. The data derive from a study of blood T cell repertoires in COVID-19. The wider study: Both acute and convalescent COVID-19 samples were obtained from the United States, Italy and Spain.

V lost 5 bases to trimming and J lost 2 bases, with 12 bases between them. Germline V gene sequence: CDR1 WSHSY, CDR2 SAAADI. The CDR3 is 14 amino acids. Per the original data handling: Reference gene primer amplification yielded estimated nucleated cell counts. Produced via immunoSEQ multiplex PCR; TCRdb's table is partial and in-frame only. That table is the source of V, J and clone size, and D and trimming were worked out from the DNA. The sample holds hundreds of thousands of clones, 80% to 90% seen once. Sequencing was carried out using peripheral blood. The source is a woman older than 75 with acute or convalescent COVID-19. The chain uses TRBV10-2 and TRBJ1-1; tentative D call: TRBD1 (5 bases). DNA of the CDR3: TGCGCCAGCAGTAGGGGCCAGGGCAACACTGAAGCTTTCTTT. This translates into CASSRGQGNTEAFF.